The 26 T cell receptor beta chains below come from one sample, sequenced in a study of cytomegalovirus exposure and HLA in healthy donors. PCR amplification relied on 60 Vbeta primers (plus 13 Jbeta primers). TCRdb keeps only in-frame clones here, not all; method: immunoSEQ multiplex PCR. In the table there are some 120,000 clones, 73% of which are singletons. The sample taken for sequencing was PBMCs. The receptor source for this set is a woman aged 40 to 55 in good health and CMV-seronegative.

This clone was seen only once. The chain couples TRBV7-2 to TRBJ2-5, with TRBD1 identical over 8 bases. The germline CDR1 and CDR2 sequences are SGHTA and FQGNSA. The CDR3 loop spans 15 amino acids. V lost 5 bases to trimming and J lost 1 base; unmatched junction nucleotides: 6. The CDR3 DNA reads as TGTGCCAGCAGCCCCCAGGGGGCGGGCCAAGAGACCCAGTACTTC. Its translation: CASSPQGAGQETQYF.

This sequence joins TRBV19 and TRBJ2-7; the D gene is possibly TRBD2 (5 bases). Germline CDR1 is LNHDA and CDR2 is SQIVND (reference sequence). V dropped 9 bases and J dropped 0 bases, with 18 bases sitting between them. The CDR3 totals 15 residues. The CDR3 reads CASPISGNSSYEQYF. CDR3 nucleotides: TGTGCCAGCCCTATTTCGGGGAATAGCTCCTACGAGCAGTACTTC.

J is TRBJ1-3 and V is TRBV19, with TRBD1 matching 9 bases. V trimming: 8 bases; J trimming: 3 bases; junction bases outside the gene matches: 5. Germline V gene sequence: CDR1 LNHDA, CDR2 SQIVND (reference sequence). This CDR3 is built from 14 residues. CDR3 sequence reads: CASRTGGGGNTIYF. The CDR3 DNA follows: TGTGCCAGTCGCACAGGGGGCGGTGGAAACACCATATATTTT.

The rearrangement links TRBV4-1 to TRBJ2-7; TRBD2 matches 8 bases. V gave up 1 base and J gave up 2 bases; unmatched junction bases: 10. Germline CDR1 and CDR2: MGHRA and YSYEKL. The CDR3 runs 17 residues. CDR3 region: CASSQAGSGGLAYEQYF. Here the CDR3 DNA reads TGCGCCAGCAGCCAAGCCGGGTCGGGGGGACTAGCCTACGAGCAGTACTTC.

Written as DNA, the CDR3 is TGCAGCGTATCACTACAGGGGGTTGGTCAGCCCCAGCATTTT. It encodes CSVSLQGVGQPQHF. The chain recombines TRBV29-1 with TRBJ1-5, with 8 bases identical to TRBD1. The V segment lost 6 bases and the J segment 6 bases; nucleotides outside the gene matches: 10. CDR1 SQVTM and CDR2 ANQGSEA come from the germline V gene. The CDR3 is made up of 14 amino acids. The complete variable domain, with remaining parts taken from reference TRBV29-1 and TRBJ1-5, reads SAVISQKPSRDICQRGTSLTIQCQVDSQVTMMFWYRQQPGQSLTLIATANQGSEATYESGFVIDKFPISRPNLTFSTLTVSNMSPEDSSIYLCSVSLQGVGQPQHFGDGTRLSIL.

This chain links TRBV4-2 with TRBJ2-5; D is unclear. Germline CDR1 LGHNA, CDR2 YNFKEQ. This CDR3 has 12 residues. The ends were cut back, 0 bases at V and 11 bases at J, with 10 bases in the middle. The CDR3 reads CASSQDTEEQYF. CDR3 sequence (DNA): TGTGCCAGCAGCCAAGATACCGAGGAGCAGTACTTC.

CDR3 bases: TGCGCCAGCAGCCCAACTAGCGGGAGCTCCTACGAGCAGTACTTC. Protein: CASSPTSGSSYEQYF. This rearrangement joins TRBV5-1 to TRBJ2-7; 11 bases are a match to TRBD2. V dropped 4 bases and J dropped 0; count of bases not matched to a gene: 3. This CDR3 contains 15 residues. In germline, CDR1 is SGHRS, CDR2 YFSETQ.

This clone has only a few counts. Here the CDR3 DNA reads TGTGCCAGCAGTGTTGGACAGGGGCACTCCTACGAGCAGTACTTC. This sequence encodes CASSVGQGHSYEQYF. The chain recombines TRBV6-1 with TRBJ2-7; TRBD1 aligns across 9 bases. The J segment lost 0 bases and the V segment lost 4 bases, leaving 4 bases of the junction unmatched. CDR3 length equals 15 residues. CDR1 MNHNS and CDR2 SASEGT come from the germline V gene.

As for this clone: A read error may account for a junction end that differs from germline. The chain combines TRBV5-6 with TRBJ1-2; TRBD1 matches at 7 bases. This CDR3 is built from 15 residues. Germline V gene data show CDR1 as SGHDT and CDR2 as YYEEEE. CDR3 in DNA: TGTGCCAGCAGTTTGGCTGGGACAGACTTTTATGGCTACACCTTC. Protein: CASSLAGTDFYGYTF. The full variable domain, its missing parts supplied by reference TRBV5-6 and TRBJ1-2, is DAGVTQSPTHLIKTRGQQVTLRCSPKSGHDTVSWYQQALGQGPQFIFQYYEEEERQRGNFPDRFSGHQFPNYSSELNVNALLLGDSALYLCASSLAGTDFYGYTFGSGTRLTVV.

The rearrangement joins TRBV19 to TRBJ2-1, with 10 bases identical to TRBD2. The germline gives CDR1 LNHDA, CDR2 SQIVND (reference sequence). V lost 3 bases and J lost 4; bases outside the gene matches: 3. The CDR3 length is 15 residues. The CDR3 reads CASSMSGRVYNEQFF. CDR3 nucleotide sequence: TGTGCCAGTAGTATGAGCGGGAGGGTATACAATGAGCAGTTCTTC. Combining the CDR3 with reference TRBV19 and TRBJ2-1 gives the whole variable domain DGGITQSPKYLFRKEGQNVTLSCEQNLNHDAMYWYRQDPGQGLRLIYYSQIVNDFQKGDIAEGYSVSREKKESFPLTVTSAQKNPTAFYLCASSMSGRVYNEQFFGPGTRLTVL.

This chain links TRBV6-4 with TRBJ1-6; D is unresolved. This CDR3 is built from 16 residues. Germline V gives CDR1 MRHNA, CDR2 SNTAGT. Trimming stripped 11 bases from V and 0 bases from J, with 17 bases between. This CDR3 reads CASRRAKSSYNSPLHF. CDR3 nucleotides: TGTGCCTCCCGGCGGGCGAAGAGCTCCTATAATTCACCCCTCCACTTT.

The chain employs TRBV6-1 and TRBJ2-7; 9 nucleotides agree with TRBD1. V trimming: 4 bases; J trimming: 3 bases; junction bases outside the gene matches: 7. The germline V gene encodes CDR1 MNHNS and CDR2 SASEGT. The CDR3 has 15 residues. CDR3 in amino acids: CASSVSPGQGYEQYF. CDR3 in DNA: TGTGCCAGCAGTGTATCTCCGGGACAGGGCTACGAGCAGTACTTC.

The chain links TRBV7-6 to TRBJ1-2; possible D gene TRBD1, 5 bases. V was cut by 10 bases and J by 5 bases, with 20 bases left in between. The CDR3 covers 14 residues. CDR1 is SGHVS and CDR2 is FNYEAQ in the germline V gene. The CDR3 DNA is TGTGCCATCCAACCCCAACAGGCCCGGTATGGCTACACCTTC. The encoded protein is CAIQPQQARYGYTF.

This chain joins TRBV4-1 and TRBJ1-3, with 8 positions matching TRBD1. The CDR3 has 16 residues. CDR1 is MGHRA and CDR2 is YSYEKL in the germline V gene. Trimming at V came to 4 bases and at J to 2 bases, leaving 7 bases not matched to a gene. The CDR3 DNA is TGCGCCAGCAGCCCCACGGACAGGGAGACTGGAAACACCATATATTTT. This codes for CASSPTDRETGNTIYF.

This chain links TRBV5-5 with TRBJ1-5, with D perhaps TRBD1 (6 bases). Germline values: CDR1 SGHKS, CDR2 YYEKEE (reference sequence). This CDR3 is 16 amino acids long. Trimming left V 6 bases short and J 0 bases short, with 16 bases between. The CDR3 DNA reads as TGTGCCAGCAACCCCGCGGCAGGGGATAGCAATCAGCCCCAGCATTTT. As protein: CASNPAAGDSNQPQHF.

This clone has just a few counts. The rearrangement links TRBV28 to TRBJ1-1; 7 bases fit TRBD1. This CDR3 has 12 amino acids. Germline lookup yields CDR1 MDHEN and CDR2 SYDVKM. The trim removed 11 bases at V and 0 bases at J, leaving 3 bases unmatched. CDR3 protein: CAVRGVNTEAFF. As DNA, the CDR3 is TGTGCCGTCAGGGGGGTGAACACTGAAGCTTTCTTT.

This clone was counted a few times. The V gene is TRBV9, the J gene TRBJ1-4, with TRBD1 as a possible D gene (5 bases). Germline-derived CDR1 and CDR2 are SGDLS and YYNGEE. Trimming cost V 4 bases and J 8 bases, with 18 bases left between them. This CDR3 spans 15 amino acids. This chain's CDR3 is CASSPQGVSSEKLFF. CDR3 nucleotide sequence: TGTGCCAGCAGCCCGCAGGGCGTATCAAGCGAAAAACTGTTTTTT.

J is TRBJ2-3 and V is TRBV28; 9 bases align to TRBD1. This CDR3 region has 15 residues. The V segment lost 6 bases and the J segment 3 bases; nucleotides outside the gene matches: 7. Germline CDR1 and CDR2: MDHEN and SYDVKM. The CDR3 bases are TGTGCCAGCAGCCCGACAGGGGGTATAACAGATACGCAGTATTTT. Translation gives CASSPTGGITDTQYF.

This chain links TRBV4-1 with TRBJ2-6; tentative D call: TRBD1 (5 bases). Trimming took off 2 bases at V and 0 bases at J, with 8 bases between the two ends. The CDR3 runs to 16 residues. Germline V gene sequence: CDR1 MGHRA, CDR2 YSYEKL. As DNA, the CDR3 is TGCGCCAGCAGCCAACGCCAGGGCTCTGGGGCCAACGTCCTGACTTTC. Amino acid sequence: CASSQRQGSGANVLTF.

The chain combines TRBV6-5 with TRBJ1-3, with D tentatively TRBD1 (6 bases). The V gene's germline CDR1 is MNHEY and CDR2 SVGAGI. There are 12 residues in the CDR3. V was cut by 4 bases and J by 7 bases, with 8 bases left in between. This CDR3 is CASSSQGNTIYF. The CDR3, as DNA: TGTGCCAGCAGTTCCCAGGGGAACACCATATATTTT.

This chain joins TRBV4-3 and TRBJ2-1; 8 bases agree with TRBD1. Germline CDR1 LGHNA, CDR2 YSLEER. The CDR3 runs to 15 residues. Losses at the gene ends were 4 bases for V and 4 bases for J; bases not matched to a gene: 6. CDR3: CASSLGQGEYNEQFF. The CDR3 DNA reads TGCGCCAGCAGCCTCGGACAGGGAGAATACAATGAGCAGTTCTTC.

This rearrangement joins TRBV6-1 to TRBJ2-3; 11 bases fit TRBD1. After removal of 6 bases from V and 7 bases from J, the junction contained 6 bases not matched to a gene. This CDR3 spans 14 amino acids. Germline assignment: CDR1 MNHNS and CDR2 SASEGT. CDR3 residues: CASRRTGGSNTQYF. The CDR3 DNA sequence: TGTGCCAGCAGGCGGACAGGGGGCTCGAATACGCAGTATTTT.

The chain is built from TRBV30 and TRBJ2-3, with 8 bases that match TRBD2. Germline lookup yields CDR1 GTSNPN and CDR2 SVGIG (reference sequence). V shed 0 bases and J 10 bases; nucleotides not matched to a gene: 12. The CDR3 is 15 residues long. The CDR3 DNA reads TGTGCCTGGAGTGTATGGTTAGCGGGGAGTAACGCGCAGTATTTT. The encoded protein is CAWSVWLAGSNAQYF.

The rearrangement joins TRBV19 to TRBJ2-1, with D hard to call. The V end was cut by 5 bases, the J end by 7 bases, with 6 bases between. CDR1 and CDR2 from the germline V gene are LNHDA and SQIVND (reference sequence). This CDR3 comprises 11 residues. CDR3 sequence reads: CASSVRNEQFF. The CDR3 DNA sequence: TGTGCCAGTAGTGTCCGGAATGAGCAGTTCTTC.

This chain links TRBV4-1 with TRBJ2-1; 12 nucleotides align to TRBD2. Germline lookup yields CDR1 MGHRA and CDR2 YSYEKL. With 4 bases clipped from V and 9 bases from J, the junction kept 13 bases outside the gene matches. The CDR3 extends over 17 amino acids. CDR3 sequence reads: CASSRHSLAGGPTEQFF. The CDR3 DNA reads as TGCGCCAGCAGCCGACACTCCCTAGCGGGGGGGCCAACTGAGCAGTTCTTC.

The V call is TRBV5-4, the J call TRBJ2-1; the match to TRBD2 covers 8 bases. CDR3 size: 15 residues. The trim removed 0 bases at V and 5 bases at J, leaving 4 bases unmatched. Germline V gene data show CDR1 as SGHNT and CDR2 as YYREEE (reference sequence). CDR3 residues: CASSLGLATNNEQFF. In nucleotides, the CDR3 is TGTGCCAGCAGCTTGGGACTAGCGACAAACAATGAGCAGTTCTTC.